This TCR beta chain was identified in a study of OX40 agonist ivuxolimab in advanced cancers. Broader study findings: No determination was made of the antigen specificity of the expanded peripheral T cells.

Losses at the gene ends were 7 bases for V and 6 bases for J; bases not matched to a gene: 16. Germline-derived CDR1 and CDR2 are SQVTM and ANQGSEA. The CDR3 consists of 15 residues. The data were produced by immunoSEQ multiplex PCR, yet TCRdb's version contains in-frame clones alone and is incomplete. The data contain roughly 98,000 clones, about 86% of them singletons. Concerning this clone: As yet, its antigen is unknown.

Sequencing was performed on CD4+ or CD8+ T cells sorted from blood, taken in a trial of the OX40 agonist ivuxolimab. The rearrangement uses TRBV29-1 and TRBJ2-3; 7 nucleotides line up with TRBD1. This receptor was taken from an adult with an advanced solid tumor such as melanoma, head and neck, liver or kidney cancer. The CDR3 nucleotides are TGCAGCGCGTCTAGGACAGGCTCTTCCTGGGATACGCAGTATTTT. This sequence encodes CSASRTGSSWDTQYF.